This T cell receptor beta chain was profiled in a study of cytomegalovirus exposure and HLA in healthy donors. Findings of the study overall: The availability of immune exposure information extended only to CMV serostatus. Researchers counted 164 TCR beta chains as cytomegalovirus-associated. Of the V segments, some could not be distinguished, including TRBV6-2 and TRBV6-3, and were excluded.

Germline-derived CDR1 and CDR2 are SGHNT and YYREEE (reference sequence). The CDR3 has 16 amino acids. Germline trimming cut 4 bases from V and 1 base from J; bases unmatched to any gene: 8. The primer mix had 60 Vbeta and 13 Jbeta primers. As processed by the authors: A later analysis tallied roughly 77 million unique TCR beta chains, 9 million to 12 million of them shared. Libraries were prepared by immunoSEQ multiplex PCR; TCRdb keeps only in-frame clonotypes and omits some of them. V and J calls and clone size are those listed in that table; D and trimming were worked out from the DNA. Altogether roughly 120,000 clones are present, 7% to 9.5% being singletons, with the ten largest covering 6% to 7.5%. Notes on this clone: Its cognate antigen is unknown.

This sequence was found in a woman between 35 and 50 years old in good health and CMV-seropositive. Sample: PBMCs. The rearrangement uses TRBV5-4 and TRBJ1-3; 7 bases are a match to TRBD1. The DNA of the CDR3 is TGTGCCAGCAGCCTTGAACAGGGGTGGTCTGGAAACACCATATATTTT. Its protein product is CASSLEQGWSGNTIYF.